This TCR beta chain was sequenced in a study of cytomegalovirus exposure and HLA in healthy donors. The CDR3 loop spans 15 amino acids. The V segment lost 7 bases and the J segment 0 bases; nucleotides outside the gene matches: 5. Germline V CDR1 and CDR2: MNHNS, SASEGT. The PCR contained 60 Vbeta and 13 Jbeta primers. The assay was immunoSEQ multiplex PCR, and TCRdb's table has in-frame clones only and misses some. The table has about 67,000 clones, 65% to 70% seen once. This chain links TRBV6-1 with TRBJ1-4; 7 bases agree with TRBD1. This receptor was obtained from a woman younger than 45 in good health and CMV-seronegative. Sequenced material: PBMCs. CDR3 sequence (DNA): TGTGCCAGCATGGGACAGCTAGCAACTAATGAAAAACTGTTTTTT. This translates into CASMGQLATNEKLFF.